This T cell receptor (beta chain) was identified in a study of beta chain features in type 1 diabetes (dated by TCRdb to between 2017 and 2018). For the study in its entirety: Patients and healthy donors did not differ in mean age, gender distribution, total cell number or subset yield. A total of about 110,000,000 sorted cells were examined across all samples, and a strong correlation was observed between cell number per subset and RNA yield. In the study, recently diagnosed type 1 diabetes patients and matched healthy donors were compared on the TCRB repertoires of their sorted circulating CD4+ T cell subsets. Regulatory and stem cell-like memory subsets were obtained from only 8 patients and about eight healthy donors, while naive and central memory subsets were obtained from all 28 donors.

In regard to this clone: Its target antigen remains unknown. Base qualities are not recorded, but no much larger clone differs from it by a single base.

From each donor, a single peripheral blood sample of roughly 0.11 L on average was drawn into heparinised tubes. A BD FACSAria II was used to sort naive, central memory, regulatory and stem cell-like memory CD4+ T cells with a panel that included CD45RO, CCR7, CD25, CD127, CD95 and CD27. All sorted populations exceeded 95% purity. PBMCs were isolated right away by Lymphoprep density gradient centrifugation and were stained directly, without culture. Samples were stained and sorted in pairs, with one healthy donor and one patient per experiment, so that batch effects were minimized. Broad study findings and their caveats: The naive, central memory and regulatory TCRB repertoires appeared to resemble one another more closely among patients than among healthy donors. HLA sub-analyses involved small numbers of individuals, so any influence of HLA type on TCRB rearrangement remained unresolved. PCR might favor shorter templates, but patient and control samples were amplified and corrected together, so any skew would affect both groups equally. Because cDNA was sequenced instead of genomic DNA, highly expressing activated cells could be over-represented, though the groups showed no difference in activation or CD3 levels. At VDJ recombination sites, patients with type 1 diabetes made fewer insertions and deleted more nucleotides, a pattern implying thymic rearrangement abnormalities. Type 1 diabetes patients showed a moderate but significant shortening of TCRB CDR3 length in all four CD4+ subsets.

V is shortened by 3 bases, J by 1 base, and the region joining them spans 12 bases. CDR1 and CDR2 were assigned from the germline V gene (reference sequence) as GTSNPN and SVGIG. The CDR3 measures 14 amino acids from cysteine to phenylalanine. The CDR3 DNA has 42 bases and is translated from base 1. All of the isolated RNA was reverse transcribed with the High Capacity cDNA Reverse Transcription Kit, so expressed TCRB transcripts were sequenced. Deep immunoSEQ sequencing was performed on naive, central memory and regulatory T cell samples, with an average of roughly 3.6 million total reads per sample. After sorted cells were lysed in RLT buffer, RNA was extracted with DNase-treated RNeasy Micro or Mini kits, with the choice depending on cell number. To prevent cross-contamination, each cell subset was processed individually, whereas patient and healthy donor samples were processed jointly. The immunoSEQ multiplex PCR was used to amplify TCRB sequences from cDNA, generating 87-bp fragments that spanned the CDR3 region. Sequencing of the amplicons was done on the Illumina HiSeq platform. Regarding the original processing steps: Synthetic template baselines were used to correct PCR bias computationally, reads within Hamming distance 2 were collapsed, and singletons that could not be merged were discarded. Reads were aligned to IMGT to assign V, D and J genes, CDR3 length, and insertions or deletions at six rearrangement sites. Within each subset, clonotype counts were normalized to sorted cell number, after which true diversity and Gini coefficients were computed with the tcR R package. The overlap coefficient, calculated on TCRB nucleotide sequences, was used to quantify repertoire sharing. This immuneACCESS table, as held by TCRdb, lists in-frame sequences with V and J called but not all clones. Of the missing ones, under half trace to an unresolved V gene in checked studies; the others have no known cause. The D gene and trimming were derived from the DNA, and the V and J assignments and clone size from that table. This sample has a few hundred thousand clones in its table, and 25% to 35% of those were observed once. 4% of the sample lies in the top ten.

The sample comprised central memory CD4+ T cells from blood. The sequence is built from TRBV30 and TRBJ1-2; TRBD1 is possibly the D segment (5 matching bases). The sequence came from a man aged 25 to 45 in good health. The CDR3 reads as follows: CAWRRSGGNYGYTF. In nucleotides, the sequence is TGTGCCTGGAGACGCTCTGGGGGTAACTATGGCTACACCTTC. The full variable domain, with segments outside the CDR3 supplied by the reference TRBV30 and TRBJ1-2 proteins, appears as SQTIHQWPATLVQPVGSPLSLECTVEGTSNPNLYWYRQAAGRGLQLLFYSVGIGQISSEVPQNLSASRPQDRQFILSSKKLLLSDSGFYLCAWRRSGGNYGYTFGSGTRLTVV.